This T cell receptor beta chain is drawn from a study of OX40 agonist ivuxolimab in advanced cancers. Study-wide context: Ivuxolimab was an agonistic, fully human IgG2 monoclonal antibody directed against OX40 (CD134), a costimulatory receptor. Intravenous ivuxolimab was administered to patients every 2 weeks at six dose levels: 0.01, 0.1, 0.3, 1.5, 3 and 10 mg/kg. Of the 50 or so patients in dose escalation, about 19 had hepatocellular carcinoma, some 15 had melanoma, 9 had renal cell carcinoma and 9 had head and neck cancer. A male proportion of roughly 80% and a mean age of approximately 55 years, ranging from 23 to 79, were recorded for the dose-escalation cohort. Patients were allowed to have had prior anti-PD-1, anti-PD-L1 or anti-CTLA-4 therapy, and approximately 40% of the dose-escalation patients had previously received checkpoint inhibitors. Partial responses were achieved by three dose-escalation patients, of whom one had hepatocellular carcinoma and two had cutaneous melanoma. Peripheral TCRbeta sequencing aimed to test whether ivuxolimab altered TCR sequence diversity and caused clonal T-cell expansion. The paper reports the monotherapy dose-escalation portion (N of about 47 patients) of the phase I ivuxolimab trial.

Patients with a history of autoimmune disease or receiving systemic immunosuppression were excluded from the trial. Peripheral blood for TCR sequencing was collected from all dose cohorts at baseline, on cycle 4 day 1, and on cycle 7 day 1. The samples were taken from a phase I, first-in-human, multicenter, open-label dose-escalation trial of ivuxolimab. Adults with locally advanced or metastatic melanoma, renal cell, hepatocellular, or head and neck squamous cell carcinoma were enrolled in the trial. Before TCR sequencing, CD4+ T cells and CD8+ T cells were sorted from peripheral blood as separate populations. The table lists this clone with a count of one. The clone's antigen remains unknown. Nothing much larger sits one base from this clone, and base qualities are not available. The germline V gene encodes CDR1 LNHDA and CDR2 SQIVND (reference sequence). The CDR3 has 15 amino acids, counting the end cysteine and phenylalanine. The CDR3 DNA has 45 bases and is translated from base 1. V sheds 3 bases and J sheds 0 bases, leaving 11 bases between their ends.

The full study reports these points: Clonal expansion of both CD4+ and CD8+ blood T cells was observed from baseline to week 6 at doses 0.1 to 3.0 mg/kg. In partial responders in the 0.1-3.0 mg/kg groups, normalized peripheral clonal expansion was found to be among the lowest, especially among CD8+ T cells. Low levels of normalized T-cell clonal expansion were also seen in some nonresponding patients. On average, CD8+ T cells showed more expanded clones than CD4+ T cells after ivuxolimab. Antigen specificity was not determined for the clonally expanded peripheral T cells.

Genomic DNA was extracted from sorted cells for sequencing of the TCRbeta CDR3 region. The immunoSEQ Assay was used for sequencing of TCRbeta CDR3 regions. Not all clones reach the TCRdb copy of this immuneACCESS table, which keeps in-frame sequences only. Checked studies attribute under half of the gap to unresolved V genes and leave the rest unexplained. This sample comprises 35,000 to 55,000 clones, roughly 94% of them detected only once. Approximately 11% of the sample rests with the top ten. Specimen: CD4+ or CD8+ T cells sorted from blood, collected in a trial of the OX40 agonist ivuxolimab. The chain employs TRBV19 and TRBJ1-2; a tentative D call is TRBD1 (5 bases match). The receptor's source is an adult with an advanced solid tumor such as melanoma, head and neck, liver or kidney cancer. The CDR3 region has the sequence CASSMRTYTNYGYTF. The sequenced DNA: TGTGCCAGTAGTATGAGGACATACACTAACTATGGCTACACCTTC.